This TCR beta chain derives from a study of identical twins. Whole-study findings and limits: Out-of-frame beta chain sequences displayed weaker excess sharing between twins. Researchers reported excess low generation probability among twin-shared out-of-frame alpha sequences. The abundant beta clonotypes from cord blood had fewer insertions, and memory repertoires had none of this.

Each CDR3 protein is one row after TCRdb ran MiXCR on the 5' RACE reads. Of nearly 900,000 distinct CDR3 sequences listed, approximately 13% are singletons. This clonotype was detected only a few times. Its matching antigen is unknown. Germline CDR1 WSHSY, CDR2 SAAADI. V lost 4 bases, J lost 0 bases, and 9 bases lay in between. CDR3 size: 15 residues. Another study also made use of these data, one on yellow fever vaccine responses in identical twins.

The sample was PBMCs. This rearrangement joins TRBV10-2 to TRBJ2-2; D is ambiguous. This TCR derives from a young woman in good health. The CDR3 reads CASSVKETNTGELFF. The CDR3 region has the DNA TGCGCCAGCAGTGTGAAAGAAACGAACACCGGGGAGCTGTTTTTT.